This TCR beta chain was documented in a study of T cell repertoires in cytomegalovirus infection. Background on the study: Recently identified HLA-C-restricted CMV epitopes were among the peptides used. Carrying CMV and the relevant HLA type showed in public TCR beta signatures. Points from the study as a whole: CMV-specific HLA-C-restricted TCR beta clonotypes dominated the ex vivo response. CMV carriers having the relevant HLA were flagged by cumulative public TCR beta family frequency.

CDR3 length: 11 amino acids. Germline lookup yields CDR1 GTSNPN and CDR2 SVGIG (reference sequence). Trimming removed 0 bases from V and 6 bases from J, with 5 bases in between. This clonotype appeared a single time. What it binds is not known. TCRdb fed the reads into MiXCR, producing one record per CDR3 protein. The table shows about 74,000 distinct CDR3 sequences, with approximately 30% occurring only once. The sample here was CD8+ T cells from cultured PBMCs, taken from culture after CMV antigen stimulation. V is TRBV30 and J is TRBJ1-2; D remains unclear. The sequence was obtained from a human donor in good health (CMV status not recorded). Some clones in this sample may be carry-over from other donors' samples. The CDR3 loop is CAWSVRDGYTF. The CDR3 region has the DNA TGTGCCTGGAGTGTGAGGGATGGCTACACCTTC.